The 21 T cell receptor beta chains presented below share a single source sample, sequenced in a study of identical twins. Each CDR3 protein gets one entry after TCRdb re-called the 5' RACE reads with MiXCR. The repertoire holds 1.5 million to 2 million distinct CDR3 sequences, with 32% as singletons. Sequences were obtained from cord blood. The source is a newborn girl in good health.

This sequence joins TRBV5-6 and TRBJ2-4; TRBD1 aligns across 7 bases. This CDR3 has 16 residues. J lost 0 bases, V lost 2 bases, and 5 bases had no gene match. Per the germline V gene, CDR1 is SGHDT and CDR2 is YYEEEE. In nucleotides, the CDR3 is TGTGCCAGCAGCTTCACAGGGGAACTAGCCAAAAACATTCAGTACTTC. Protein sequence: CASSFTGELAKNIQYF. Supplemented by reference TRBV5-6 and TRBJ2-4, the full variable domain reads DAGVTQSPTHLIKTRGQQVTLRCSPKSGHDTVSWYQQALGQGPQFIFQYYEEEERQRGNFPDRFSGHQFPNYSSELNVNALLLGDSALYLCASSFTGELAKNIQYFGAGTRLSVL.

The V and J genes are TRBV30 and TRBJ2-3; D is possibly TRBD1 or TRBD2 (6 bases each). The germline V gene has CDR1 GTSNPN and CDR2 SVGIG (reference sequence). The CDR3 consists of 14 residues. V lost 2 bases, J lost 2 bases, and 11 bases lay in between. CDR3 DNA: TGTGCCTGGAGTCGGGGGCCCAACACAGATACGCAGTATTTT. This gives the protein CAWSRGPNTDTQYF.

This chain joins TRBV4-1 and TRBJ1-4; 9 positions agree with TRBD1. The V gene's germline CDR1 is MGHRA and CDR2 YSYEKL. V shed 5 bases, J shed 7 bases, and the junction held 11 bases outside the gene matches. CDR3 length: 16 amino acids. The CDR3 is CASSSKPGQGVEKLFF. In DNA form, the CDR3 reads TGCGCCAGCAGCAGCAAGCCGGGACAGGGTGTTGAAAAACTGTTTTTT.

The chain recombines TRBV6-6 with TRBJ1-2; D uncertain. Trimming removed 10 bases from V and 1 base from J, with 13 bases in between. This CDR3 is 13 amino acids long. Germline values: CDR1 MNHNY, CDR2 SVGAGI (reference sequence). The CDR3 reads CATQNRDNYGYTF. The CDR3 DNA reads TGTGCCACCCAGAACCGAGATAACTATGGCTACACCTTC.

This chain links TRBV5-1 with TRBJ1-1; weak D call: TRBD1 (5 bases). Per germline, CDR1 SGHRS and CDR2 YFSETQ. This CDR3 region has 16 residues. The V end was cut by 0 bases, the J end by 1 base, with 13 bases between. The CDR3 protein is CASSLGSGRGNTEAFF. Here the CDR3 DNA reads TGCGCCAGCAGCTTGGGATCAGGGCGAGGGAACACTGAAGCTTTCTTT.

The CDR3 DNA reads TGTGCCAGCAGCTTAGCTGTGACGGGTAAAGCCTACGAGCAGTACTTC. Protein product: CASSLAVTGKAYEQYF. This chain connects TRBV7-2 to TRBJ2-7; D is unclear. Trimming removed 0 bases from V and 2 bases from J, with 14 bases in between. Per the germline V gene, CDR1 is SGHTA and CDR2 is FQGNSA. The CDR3 totals 16 residues.

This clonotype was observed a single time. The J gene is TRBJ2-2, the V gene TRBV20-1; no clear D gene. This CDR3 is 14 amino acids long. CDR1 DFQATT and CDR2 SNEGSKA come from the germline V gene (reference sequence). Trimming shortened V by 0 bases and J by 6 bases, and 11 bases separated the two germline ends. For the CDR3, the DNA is TGCAGTGCTAGAGATTCAATAGGTGCCGGGGAGCTGTTTTTT. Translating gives CSARDSIGAGELFF.

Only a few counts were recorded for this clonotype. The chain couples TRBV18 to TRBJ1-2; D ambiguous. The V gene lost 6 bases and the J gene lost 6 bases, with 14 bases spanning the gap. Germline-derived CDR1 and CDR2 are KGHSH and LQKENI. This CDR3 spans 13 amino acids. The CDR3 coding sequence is TGTGCCAGCTCCCTCCTGGCGGGTGATGGCTACACCTTC. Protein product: CASSLLAGDGYTF.

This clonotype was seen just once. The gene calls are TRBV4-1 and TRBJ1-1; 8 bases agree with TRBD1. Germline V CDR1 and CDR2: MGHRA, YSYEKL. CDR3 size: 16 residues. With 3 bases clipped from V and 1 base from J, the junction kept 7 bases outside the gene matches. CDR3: CASSQPRQGKNTEAFF. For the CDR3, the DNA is TGCGCCAGCAGCCAGCCTCGACAGGGGAAGAACACTGAAGCTTTCTTT.

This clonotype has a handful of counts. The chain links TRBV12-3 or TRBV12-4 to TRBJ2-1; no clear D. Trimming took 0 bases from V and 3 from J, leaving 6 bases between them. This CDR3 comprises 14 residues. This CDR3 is CASSLASNYNEQFF. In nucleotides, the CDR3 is TGTGCCAGCAGTTTAGCCTCAAACTACAATGAGCAGTTCTTC.

As DNA, the CDR3 is TGTGCCATCAGTGAGCTCACAGGGGAAAGGGGCTATGGCTACACCTTC. This codes for CAISELTGERGYGYTF. This chain joins TRBV10-3 and TRBJ1-2; 7 bases fit TRBD1. The CDR3 sequence is 16 residues long. V shed 2 bases and J 4 bases; nucleotides not matched to a gene: 10. CDR1 is ENHRY, CDR2 SYGVKD, per germline.

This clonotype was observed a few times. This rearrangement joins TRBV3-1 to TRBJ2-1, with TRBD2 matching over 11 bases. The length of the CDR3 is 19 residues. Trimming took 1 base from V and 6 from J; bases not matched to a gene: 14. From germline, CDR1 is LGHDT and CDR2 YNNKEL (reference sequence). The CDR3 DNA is TGTGCCAGCAGCCAAGTAAGTGGCCAACTAGCGGGAGCGCTCAATGAGCAGTTCTTC. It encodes CASSQVSGQLAGALNEQFF.

The CDR3 nucleotides are TGTGCCAGCAGGCGCGGATGGCAGATGAGCTCCTACGAGCAGTACTTC. This codes for CASRRGWQMSSYEQYF. The chain recombines TRBV6-1 with TRBJ2-7; D gene unclear. The germline gives CDR1 MNHNS, CDR2 SASEGT. The CDR3 has 16 amino acids. Trimming removed 6 bases at V and 0 bases at J, with 18 bases between.

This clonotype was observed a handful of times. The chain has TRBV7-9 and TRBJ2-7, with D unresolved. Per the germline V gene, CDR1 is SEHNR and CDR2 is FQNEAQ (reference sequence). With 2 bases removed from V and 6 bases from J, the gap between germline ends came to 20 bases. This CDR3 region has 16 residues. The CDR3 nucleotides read TGTGCCAGCAGCTTATCTAGTGGGAAACCAACGACCGAGCAGTACTTC. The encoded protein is CASSLSSGKPTTEQYF.

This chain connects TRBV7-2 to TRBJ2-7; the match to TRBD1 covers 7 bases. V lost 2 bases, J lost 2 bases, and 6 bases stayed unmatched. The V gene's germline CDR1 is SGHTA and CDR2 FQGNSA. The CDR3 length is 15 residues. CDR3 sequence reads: CASSLTRGKAYEQYF. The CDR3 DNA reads TGTGCCAGCAGCTTAACCAGGGGGAAGGCCTACGAGCAGTACTTC.

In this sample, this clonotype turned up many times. The CDR3 sequence: CASSHWDSSTDTQYF. CDR3 in DNA: TGTGCCAGCAGCCATTGGGACAGCAGCACAGATACGCAGTATTTT. This rearrangement joins TRBV4-2 to TRBJ2-3, with 7 bases matching TRBD1. Germline assignment: CDR1 LGHNA and CDR2 YNFKEQ. This CDR3 is 15 amino acids long. Trimming took 3 bases from V and 0 from J; bases not matched to a gene: 3.

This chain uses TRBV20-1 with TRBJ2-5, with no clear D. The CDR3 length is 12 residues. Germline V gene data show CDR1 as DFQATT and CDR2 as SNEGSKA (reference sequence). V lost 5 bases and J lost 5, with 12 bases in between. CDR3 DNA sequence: TGCAGTGCTCCTTACTTCGGGGAGACCCAGTACTTC. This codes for CSAPYFGETQYF.

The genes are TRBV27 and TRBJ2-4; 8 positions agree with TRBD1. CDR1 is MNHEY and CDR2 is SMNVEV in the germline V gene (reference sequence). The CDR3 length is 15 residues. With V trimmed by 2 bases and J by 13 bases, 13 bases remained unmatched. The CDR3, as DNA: TGTGCCAGCAGTTTACGACAGGGGATCCACAATGAGCAGTACTTC. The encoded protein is CASSLRQGIHNEQYF.

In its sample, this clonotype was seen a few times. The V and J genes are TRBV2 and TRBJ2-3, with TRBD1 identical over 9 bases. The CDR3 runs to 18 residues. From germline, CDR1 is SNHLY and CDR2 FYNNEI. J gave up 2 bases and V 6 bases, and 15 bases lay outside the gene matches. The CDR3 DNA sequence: TGTGCCAGCAGGGGACTACAGGGGGCACGGACACACACAGATACGCAGTATTTT. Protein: CASRGLQGARTHTDTQYF.

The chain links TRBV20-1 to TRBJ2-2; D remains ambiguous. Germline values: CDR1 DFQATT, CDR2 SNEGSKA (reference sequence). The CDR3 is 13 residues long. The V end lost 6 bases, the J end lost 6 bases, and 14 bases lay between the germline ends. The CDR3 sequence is CSAEIPEAGELFF. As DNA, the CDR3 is TGCAGTGCGGAGATCCCGGAAGCCGGGGAGCTGTTTTTT.

This chain's CDR3 is CASSFVKDSQEQFF. The DNA for the CDR3 is TGTGCCAGCAGCTTCGTGAAGGACTCTCAGGAGCAGTTCTTC. The chain recombines TRBV7-2 with TRBJ2-1; possibly TRBD2 for D (5 bases). Trimming took off 3 bases at V and 10 bases at J, with 16 bases between the two ends. Germline V gene data show CDR1 as SGHTA and CDR2 as FQGNSA. The length of the CDR3 is 14 residues. The variable domain in full, completed from reference TRBV7-2 and TRBJ2-1, reads GAGVSQSPSNKVTEKGKDVELRCDPISGHTALYWYRQSLGQGLEFLIYFQGNSAPDKSGLPSDRFSAERTGGSVSTLTIQRTQQEDSAVYLCASSFVKDSQEQFFGPGTRLTVL.